A single sample is the source of the 10 T cell receptor beta chains below, sequenced in a study of cytomegalovirus exposure and HLA in healthy donors. Using immunoSEQ multiplex PCR, the repertoire was profiled, and TCRdb retains in-frame clones only, with some absent. The sample lists some 320,000 clones, approximately 90% occurring once. Sequencing used PBMCs. The receptors derive from a woman aged 25 to 45 in good health and CMV-seropositive.

This clone was detected only once. The chain employs TRBV6-5 and TRBJ2-5; D is unresolved. The CDR3 has 14 amino acids. V gave up 3 bases and J gave up 5 bases, with 13 bases separating them. The germline V gene encodes CDR1 MNHEY and CDR2 SVGAGI. CDR3 sequence (DNA): TGTGCCAGCAGTTATTCAGGACCGCGGGAGACCCAGTACTTC. This sequence encodes CASSYSGPRETQYF.

The chain carries TRBV6-5 and TRBJ1-2; possibly TRBD1 for D (5 bases). This CDR3 has 14 amino acids. The germline gives CDR1 MNHEY, CDR2 SVGAGI. With 3 bases removed from V and 6 bases from J, the gap between germline ends came to 14 bases. The CDR3, as DNA: TGTGCCAGCAGTTATGCAGGGCGTAAAAATGGCTACACCTTC. Amino acid sequence: CASSYAGRKNGYTF.

V is TRBV5-1 and J is TRBJ2-7; 9 bases align to TRBD1. The CDR3 sequence is 13 residues long. J was trimmed by 3 bases and V by 9 bases; bases with no gene match: 7. Germline values: CDR1 SGHRS, CDR2 YFSETQ. The CDR3 region has the DNA TGCGCCACCCGACAGGGGGTAAACTACGAGCAGTACTTC. It encodes CATRQGVNYEQYF.

On this clone: This may come from a read error, since a much larger clone is one base off. This chain joins TRBV6-5 and TRBJ2-2; TRBD1 aligns across 7 bases. CDR1 is MNHEY, CDR2 SVGAGI, per germline. V trimming: 5 bases; J trimming: 5 bases; junction bases outside the gene matches: 5. The length of the CDR3 is 14 residues. CDR3 loop: CASSETGETGELFF. CDR3 DNA sequence: TGTGCCAGCAGTGAAACAGGGGAAACCGGGGAGCTGTTTTTT.

The rearrangement joins TRBV14 to TRBJ2-1; the match to TRBD2 covers 9 bases. Germline trimming cut 1 base from V and 8 bases from J; bases unmatched to any gene: 9. The CDR3 runs to 16 residues. Germline V gives CDR1 SGHDN, CDR2 FVKESK. The CDR3 coding sequence is TGTGCCAGCAGCCAAGTAAGCGGGAGGAACGGGGATGAGCAGTTCTTC. Residues: CASSQVSGRNGDEQFF.

V gene TRBV6-6 combines with J gene TRBJ1-5; D unclear. This CDR3 is built from 16 residues. V was shortened by 0 bases and J by 0 bases, with 9 bases between the two germline ends. CDR1 and CDR2 (germline): MNHNY, SVGAGI (reference sequence). The CDR3 bases are TGTGCCAGCAGTTACTCCTCGAGAGGTAGCAATCAGCCCCAGCATTTT. This encodes CASSYSSRGSNQPQHF.

This clone was found a few times. The gene calls are TRBV30 and TRBJ2-7; weak D call: TRBD1 (6 bases). Looked up from germline, CDR1 is GTSNPN and CDR2 is SVGIG (reference sequence). This CDR3 has 15 amino acids. The V gene lost 0 bases and the J gene lost 3 bases, with 15 bases spanning the gap. DNA of the CDR3: TGTGCCTGGAGTGTGGGGCAGGGGCATGACTACGAGCAGTACTTC. Amino acids: CAWSVGQGHDYEQYF.

This clone was seen more than once but under ten times. The V call is TRBV2, the J call TRBJ2-5; 7 bases are a match to TRBD1. This CDR3 has 14 amino acids. Germline CDR1 and CDR2: SNHLY and FYNNEI. The V gene end was trimmed by 8 bases and the J gene end by 0 bases; junction bases not matched to a gene: 6. The CDR3 sequence is CASREDRYQETQYF. CDR3 bases: TGTGCCAGCCGCGAGGACAGGTACCAAGAGACCCAGTACTTC.

This clone is a singleton in its sample. The chain joins TRBV23-1 to TRBJ2-5; TRBD2 is a possible D gene (6 bases). TRBV23-1 is reported as an ORF; its role is uncertain. V dropped 11 bases and J dropped 7 bases, with 14 bases sitting between them. The CDR3 extends over 11 amino acids. CDR3 residues: CAGWEDWTQYF. The CDR3 coding sequence is TGCGCCGGCTGGGAGGATTGGACCCAGTACTTC.

V gene TRBV6-5 combines with J gene TRBJ1-4; D is perhaps TRBD1 (5 bases). CDR1 MNHEY and CDR2 SVGAGI come from the germline V gene. V gave up 0 bases and J gave up 2 bases, with 7 bases separating them. The CDR3 is 15 residues long. CDR3 residues: CASSYSSGTNEKLFF. CDR3 DNA: TGTGCCAGCAGTTACTCGTCAGGGACTAATGAAAAACTGTTTTTT.